This T cell receptor beta chain came from a study of OX40 agonist ivuxolimab in advanced cancers. A remark on this clone: Its specificity is unknown.

Some clones are missing from TCRdb's copy, which holds only in-frame ones; the method was immunoSEQ multiplex PCR. The sample consists of 90,000 to 100,000 clones, about 96% of them appearing once. Study-wide results and limits: There was clonal expansion of CD4+ and CD8+ blood T cells by week 6 at 0.1 to 3.0 mg/kg. Some nonresponders additionally presented with little normalized T-cell clonal expansion.

The sample was CD4+ or CD8+ T cells sorted from blood, taken in a trial of the OX40 agonist ivuxolimab. This sequence originates from an adult with an advanced solid tumor such as melanoma, head and neck, liver or kidney cancer.

The CDR3 sequence is CASSYEESGLGDTQYF. Written as DNA, the CDR3 is TGTGCCAGCAGTTACGAGGAATCGGGCCTCGGAGATACGCAGTATTTT. The chain couples TRBV6-5 to TRBJ2-3; D unclear. The CDR3 spans 16 residues. Trimming removed 2 bases from V and 5 bases from J, with 17 bases in between. Germline assignment: CDR1 MNHEY and CDR2 SVGAGI.